This TCR beta chain was captured by sequencing in a study of blood T cell repertoires in COVID-19. This clone has only one observation. Libraries were prepared by immunoSEQ multiplex PCR; TCRdb keeps only in-frame clonotypes and omits some of them. This sample has 270,000 or so clones, with approximately 90% found just once. V trimming: 5 bases; J trimming: 1 base; junction bases outside the gene matches: 6. This CDR3 has 15 amino acids. Per the germline V gene, CDR1 is LNHDA and CDR2 is SQIVND (reference sequence). The origin of this receptor is a woman in her twenties or thirties with acute COVID-19. Sequenced sample: PBMCs or T cells enriched from blood (not recorded which). This chain joins TRBV19 and TRBJ2-3, with 7 bases identical to TRBD1. The CDR3 nucleotides are TGTGCCAGTAGTCGACAGGGTACGGGCACAGATACGCAGTATTTT. Its translation: CASSRQGTGTDTQYF. Combining the CDR3 with reference TRBV19 and TRBJ2-3 gives the whole variable domain DGGITQSPKYLFRKEGQNVTLSCEQNLNHDAMYWYRQDPGQGLRLIYYSQIVNDFQKGDIAEGYSVSREKKESFPLTVTSAQKNPTAFYLCASSRQGTGTDTQYFGPGTRLTVL.